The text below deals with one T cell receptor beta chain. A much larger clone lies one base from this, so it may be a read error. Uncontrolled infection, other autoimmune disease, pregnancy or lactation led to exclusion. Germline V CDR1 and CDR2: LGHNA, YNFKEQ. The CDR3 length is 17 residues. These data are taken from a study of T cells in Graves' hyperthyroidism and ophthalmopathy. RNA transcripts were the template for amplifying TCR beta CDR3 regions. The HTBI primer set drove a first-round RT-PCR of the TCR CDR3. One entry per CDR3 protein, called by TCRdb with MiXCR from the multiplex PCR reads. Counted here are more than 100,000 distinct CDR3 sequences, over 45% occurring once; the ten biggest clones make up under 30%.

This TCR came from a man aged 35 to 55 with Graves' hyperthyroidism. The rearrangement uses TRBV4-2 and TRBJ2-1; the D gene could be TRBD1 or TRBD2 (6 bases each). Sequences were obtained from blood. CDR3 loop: CASSQAGRSETRGEQSF. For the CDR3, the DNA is TGTGCCAGCAGCCAAGCTGGGCGCAGCGAAACAAGGGGGGAGCAGTCCTTC.